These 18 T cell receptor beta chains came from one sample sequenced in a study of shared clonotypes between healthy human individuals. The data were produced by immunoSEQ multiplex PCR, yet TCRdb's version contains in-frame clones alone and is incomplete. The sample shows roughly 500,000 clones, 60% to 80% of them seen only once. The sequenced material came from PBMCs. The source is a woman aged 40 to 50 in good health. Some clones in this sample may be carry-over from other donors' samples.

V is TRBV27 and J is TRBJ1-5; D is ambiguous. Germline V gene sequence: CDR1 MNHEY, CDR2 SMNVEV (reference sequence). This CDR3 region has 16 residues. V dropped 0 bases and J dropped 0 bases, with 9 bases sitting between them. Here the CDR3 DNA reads TGTGCCAGCAGTTTATCTTGGAGATATAGCAATCAGCCCCAGCATTTT. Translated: CASSLSWRYSNQPQHF.

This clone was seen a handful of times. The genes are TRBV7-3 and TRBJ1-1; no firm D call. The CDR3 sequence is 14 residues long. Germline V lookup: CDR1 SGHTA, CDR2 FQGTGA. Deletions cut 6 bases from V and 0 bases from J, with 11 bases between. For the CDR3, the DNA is TGTGCCAGCAGTAACAACGGGGTGAACACTGAAGCTTTCTTT. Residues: CASSNNGVNTEAFF.

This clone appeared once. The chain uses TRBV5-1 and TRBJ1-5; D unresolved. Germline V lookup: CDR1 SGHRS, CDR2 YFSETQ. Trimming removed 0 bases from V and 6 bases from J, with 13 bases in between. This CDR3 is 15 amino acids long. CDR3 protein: CASSLEGSRGQPQHF. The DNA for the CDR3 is TGCGCCAGCAGCTTGGAGGGCTCCCGGGGTCAGCCCCAGCATTTT.

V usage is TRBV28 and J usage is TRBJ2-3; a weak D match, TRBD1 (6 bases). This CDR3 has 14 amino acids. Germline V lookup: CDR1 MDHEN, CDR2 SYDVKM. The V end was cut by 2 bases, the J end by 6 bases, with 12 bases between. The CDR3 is CASSLQTGLDTQYF. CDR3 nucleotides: TGTGCCAGCAGTTTACAAACAGGGTTGGATACGCAGTATTTT.

CDR3 sequence: CASSKGTGSNEQFF. CDR3 bases: TGTGCCAGCTCAAAGGGGACAGGGTCAAATGAGCAGTTCTTC. The rearrangement uses TRBV18 and TRBJ2-1, with 9 bases matching TRBD1. Germline loops: CDR1 KGHSH, CDR2 LQKENI. This CDR3 region has 14 residues. V gave up 5 bases and J gave up 7 bases; unmatched junction bases: 6. Full variable domain (remainder filled in from reference TRBV18 and TRBJ2-1): NAGVMQNPRHLVRRRGQEARLRCSPMKGHSHVYWYRQLPEEGLKFMVYLQKENIIDESGMPKERFSAEFPKEGPSILRIQQVVRGDSAAYFCASSKGTGSNEQFFGPGTRLTVL.

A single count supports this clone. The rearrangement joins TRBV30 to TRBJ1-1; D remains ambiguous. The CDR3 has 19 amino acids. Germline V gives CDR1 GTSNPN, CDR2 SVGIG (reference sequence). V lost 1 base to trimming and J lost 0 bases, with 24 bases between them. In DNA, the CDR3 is TGTGCCTGGAGTGGGGGTTGGGGAAGCCCGGAGATGATGAACACTGAAGCTTTCTTT. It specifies CAWSGGWGSPEMMNTEAFF.

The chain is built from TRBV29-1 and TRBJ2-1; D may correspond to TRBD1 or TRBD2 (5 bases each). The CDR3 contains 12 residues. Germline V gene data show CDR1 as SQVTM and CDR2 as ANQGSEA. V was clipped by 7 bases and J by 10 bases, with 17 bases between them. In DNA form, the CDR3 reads TGCAGCGCCCGGGCCGGGGCAGCCGAGCAGTTCTTC. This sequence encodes CSARAGAAEQFF.

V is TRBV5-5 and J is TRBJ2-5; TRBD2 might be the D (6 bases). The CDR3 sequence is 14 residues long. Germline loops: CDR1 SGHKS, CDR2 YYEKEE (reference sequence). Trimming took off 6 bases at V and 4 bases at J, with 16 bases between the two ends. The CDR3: CASMSGRGGETQYF. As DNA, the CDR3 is TGTGCCAGCATGTCAGGGCGGGGTGGAGAGACCCAGTACTTC.

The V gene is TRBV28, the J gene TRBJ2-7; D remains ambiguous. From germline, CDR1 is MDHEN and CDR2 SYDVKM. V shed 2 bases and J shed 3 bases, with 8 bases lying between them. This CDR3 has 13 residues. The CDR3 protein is CASSLPGYYEQYF. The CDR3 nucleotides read TGTGCCAGCAGTTTACCAGGATACTACGAGCAGTACTTC.

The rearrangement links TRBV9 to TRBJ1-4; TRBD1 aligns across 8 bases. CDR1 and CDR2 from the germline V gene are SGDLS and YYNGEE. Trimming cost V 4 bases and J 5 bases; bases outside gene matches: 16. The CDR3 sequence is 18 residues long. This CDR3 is CASSPSLPEDRVNEKLFF. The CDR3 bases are TGTGCCAGCAGCCCGTCTCTGCCGGAGGACAGGGTGAATGAAAAACTGTTTTTT.

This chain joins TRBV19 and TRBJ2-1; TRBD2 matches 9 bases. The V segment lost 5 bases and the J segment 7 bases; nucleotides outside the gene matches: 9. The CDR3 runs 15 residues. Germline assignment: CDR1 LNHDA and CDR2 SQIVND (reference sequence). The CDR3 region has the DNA TGTGCCAGTAGTGAATGGCTAGCGGGATTGAATGAGCAGTTCTTC. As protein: CASSEWLAGLNEQFF.

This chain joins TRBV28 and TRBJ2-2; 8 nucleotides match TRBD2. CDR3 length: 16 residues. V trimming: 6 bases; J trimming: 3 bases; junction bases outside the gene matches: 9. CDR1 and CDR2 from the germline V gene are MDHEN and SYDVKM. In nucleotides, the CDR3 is TGTGCCAGCAGATCTCCTAAGCGGGAGTACACCGGGGAGCTGTTTTTT. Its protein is CASRSPKREYTGELFF.

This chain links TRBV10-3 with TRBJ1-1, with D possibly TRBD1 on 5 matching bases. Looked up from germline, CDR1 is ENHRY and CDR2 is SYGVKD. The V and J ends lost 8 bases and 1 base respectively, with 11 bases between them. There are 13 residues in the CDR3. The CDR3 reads CAIGQGWNTEAFF. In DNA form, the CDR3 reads TGTGCCATCGGTCAGGGTTGGAACACTGAAGCTTTCTTT.

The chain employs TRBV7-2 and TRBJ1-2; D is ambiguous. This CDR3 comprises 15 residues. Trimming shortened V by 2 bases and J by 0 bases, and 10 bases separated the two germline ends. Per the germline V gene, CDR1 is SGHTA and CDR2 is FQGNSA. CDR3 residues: CASSLLRGSNYGYTF. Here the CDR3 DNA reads TGTGCCAGCAGCTTACTTCGTGGTTCTAACTATGGCTACACCTTC.

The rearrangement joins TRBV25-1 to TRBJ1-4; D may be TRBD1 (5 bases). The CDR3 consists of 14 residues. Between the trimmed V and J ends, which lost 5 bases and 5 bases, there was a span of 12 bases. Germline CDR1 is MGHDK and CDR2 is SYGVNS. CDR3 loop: CASSTQGRNEKLFF. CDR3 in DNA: TGTGCCAGCAGTACTCAGGGTAGGAATGAAAAACTGTTTTTT.

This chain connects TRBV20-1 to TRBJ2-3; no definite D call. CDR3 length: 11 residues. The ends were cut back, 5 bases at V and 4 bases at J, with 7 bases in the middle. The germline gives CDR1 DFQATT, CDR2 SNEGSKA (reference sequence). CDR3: CSALGADTQYF. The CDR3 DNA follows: TGCAGTGCTCTAGGTGCAGATACGCAGTATTTT.

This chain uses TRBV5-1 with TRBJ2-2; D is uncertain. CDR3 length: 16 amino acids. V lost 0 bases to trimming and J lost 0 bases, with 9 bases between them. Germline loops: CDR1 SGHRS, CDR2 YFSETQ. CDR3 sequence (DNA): TGCGCCAGCAGCTTGGTAGGCGAGACGAACACCGGGGAGCTGTTTTTT. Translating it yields CASSLVGETNTGELFF.

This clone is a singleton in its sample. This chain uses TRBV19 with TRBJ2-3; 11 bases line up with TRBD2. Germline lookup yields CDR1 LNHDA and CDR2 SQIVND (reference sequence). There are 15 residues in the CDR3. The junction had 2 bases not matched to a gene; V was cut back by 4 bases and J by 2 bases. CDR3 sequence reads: CASSKLAGDTDTQYF. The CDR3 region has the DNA TGTGCCAGTAGTAAACTAGCGGGAGACACAGATACGCAGTATTTT.